The clone carrying this TCR beta chain appeared once. Its antigen is unknown. The naive CD8 fraction comprised CD45RO-negative cells positively selected for CCR7 and excluded terminally differentiated effector memory CD45RA+ cells. Only in-frame clones appear in the TCRdb table, and some are missing; sequencing was by immunoSEQ multiplex PCR. This repertoire shows 630,000 or so clones, about 98% found once; its top ten account for roughly 0.29%. The sample originates from a study of shared clonotypes between healthy human individuals. The study's findings and limits: Rarefaction analysis demonstrated incomplete sorted-subset sequencing notwithstanding large depth.

The origin of this receptor is a young man in good health. Sequences were obtained from naive CD8+ T cells sorted from blood.

The CDR3 is CASTSGSAEAFF. The DNA of the CDR3 is TGTGCCAGCACCTCGGGTAGTGCTGAAGCTTTCTTT. The V and J genes are TRBV27 and TRBJ1-1; no definite D call. Germline CDR1 is MNHEY and CDR2 is SMNVEV (reference sequence). The CDR3 length is 12 residues. Trimming removed 7 bases at V and 6 bases at J, with 12 bases between.